The T cell receptor (beta chain) under discussion was sequenced for a study of early T cells in non-severe SARS-CoV-2 infection. The V gene lost 0 bases and the J gene lost 2 bases, with 7 bases spanning the gap. The CDR3 runs to 15 residues. The germline CDR1 and CDR2 sequences are KGHSH and LQKENI. TCRdb reprocessed the 5' RACE reads via MiXCR and lists one record per CDR3 protein. The profile shows under 45,000 distinct CDR3 sequences, more than 4.5% of them singletons. The TCR comes from an adult who was a healthcare worker with PCR-confirmed SARS-CoV-2 infection or an uninfected control (not recorded which). The specimen was whole blood, collected at baseline. The chain recombines TRBV18 with TRBJ2-2, with D tentatively TRBD1 (6 bases). The CDR3 sequence: CASSPPGANTGELFF. Written as DNA, the CDR3 is TGTGCCAGCTCACCACCGGGGGCTAACACCGGGGAGCTGTTTTTT.